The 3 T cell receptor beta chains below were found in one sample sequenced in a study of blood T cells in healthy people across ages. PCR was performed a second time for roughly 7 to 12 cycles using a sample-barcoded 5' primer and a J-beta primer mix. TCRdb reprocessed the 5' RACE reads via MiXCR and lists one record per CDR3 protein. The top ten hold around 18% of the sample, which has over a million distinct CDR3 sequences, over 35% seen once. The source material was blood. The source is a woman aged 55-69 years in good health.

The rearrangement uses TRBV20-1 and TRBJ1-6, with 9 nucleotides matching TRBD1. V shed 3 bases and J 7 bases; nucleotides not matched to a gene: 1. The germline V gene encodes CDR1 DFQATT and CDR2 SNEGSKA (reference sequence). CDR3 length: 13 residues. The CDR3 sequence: CSASGQGNSPLHF. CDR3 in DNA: TGCAGTGCTAGTGGACAGGGGAATTCACCCCTCCACTTT.

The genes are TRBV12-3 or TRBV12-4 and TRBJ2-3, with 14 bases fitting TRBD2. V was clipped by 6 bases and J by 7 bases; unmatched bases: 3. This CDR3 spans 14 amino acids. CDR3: CASRGLAGDHTQYF. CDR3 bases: TGTGCCAGCAGGGGACTAGCGGGAGATCATACGCAGTATTTT.

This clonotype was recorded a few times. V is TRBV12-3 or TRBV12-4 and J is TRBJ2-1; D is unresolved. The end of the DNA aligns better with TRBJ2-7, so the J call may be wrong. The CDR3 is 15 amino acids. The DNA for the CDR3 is TGTGCCAGCAGCCCGGCCCTGGCCGCCTACAATGAGCAGTACTTC. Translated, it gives CASSPALAAYNEQYF.